The rows below give T cell receptor beta chains drawn from one sample of a study of T-cell reconstitution after alpha-beta-depleted transplantation in children. MiXCR, applied by TCRdb to the PCR reads, yields one record per CDR3 protein. This table has 450,000 to 700,000 distinct CDR3 sequences, approximately 30% appearing once. The sample was PBMCs, taken before TCRalphabeta/CD19-depleted stem cell transplant. These receptors were obtained from a boy in the first two years of life with Wiskott-Aldrich syndrome, due to receive a stem cell transplant. Each CDR3 is given with its conserved first and last residue. D genes are given only for firm matches. The listing skips clone size in some rows; elsewhere it reads once, few, many or a size class.

v_call	j_call	d_call	clone_size	cdr3_aa	cdr3_nt
TRBV6-5	TRBJ1-5	TRBD1	NA	CASSYAGGQPQHF	TGTGCCAGCAGTTACGCAGGGGGTCAGCCCCAGCATTTT
TRBV5-1	TRBJ1-1	NA	NA	CASSLEAGEAFF	TGCGCCAGCAGCTTGGAGGCAGGTGAAGCTTTCTTT
TRBV12-3/TRBV12-4	TRBJ2-2	TRBD2	few	CASSIAGERTGELFF	TGTGCCAGCAGTATAGCGGGAGAGAGGACCGGGGAGCTGTTTTTT
TRBV15	TRBJ2-2	NA	NA	CATSRPDTGELFF	TGTGCCACCAGCAGACCAGACACCGGGGAGCTGTTTTTT
TRBV5-1	TRBJ1-1	NA	many	CASSITGTEAFF	TGCGCCAGCAGCATAACAGGGACCGAAGCTTTCTTT
TRBV5-1	TRBJ2-3	NA	NA	CASSLGPFTSTDTQYF	TGCGCCAGCAGCTTGGGTCCTTTCACTAGCACAGATACGCAGTATTTT
TRBV7-8	TRBJ2-1	NA	NA	CASSPEQGIVEQFF	TGTGCCAGCAGCCCAGAACAGGGTATTGTTGAGCAGTTCTTC
TRBV5-1	TRBJ2-5	TRBD2	NA	CASSFGLAATRETQYF	TGCGCCAGCAGCTTCGGACTAGCAGCAACCAGGGAGACCCAGTACTTC
TRBV20-1	TRBJ2-1	TRBD2	few	CSARTSGSFNEQFF	TGCAGTGCTCGGACTAGCGGGAGTTTCAATGAGCAGTTCTTC
TRBV28	TRBJ1-6	NA	NA	CASSFRGTSPLHF	TGTGCCAGCAGTTTTCGGGGTACTTCACCCCTCCACTTT
TRBV7-8	TRBJ1-5	NA	few	CASSLAGLISNQPQHF	TGTGCCAGCAGCTTAGCGGGACTCATTAGCAATCAGCCCCAGCATTTT
TRBV7-9	TRBJ1-2	NA	NA	CASSLGLGPGTRTNYGYTF	TGTGCCAGCAGCTTAGGTCTGGGACCCGGAACGAGGACTAACTATGGCTACACCTTC
TRBV5-1	TRBJ2-3	NA	few	CASSSETGPPDTQYF	TGCGCCAGCAGCAGCGAAACAGGGCCCCCAGATACGCAGTATTTT
TRBV10-3	TRBJ2-7	NA	NA	CAISDSRHEQYF	TGTGCCATCAGTGACAGCCGGCACGAGCAGTACTTC
TRBV7-2	TRBJ2-4	NA	NA	CASSFAQGDIQYF	TGTGCCAGCAGCTTCGCCCAGGGCGACATTCAGTACTTC
TRBV28	TRBJ1-4	NA	few	CASSTRDGAKLFF	TGTGCCAGCAGCACTCGGGACGGTGCTAAACTGTTTTTT
TRBV5-1	TRBJ2-1	TRBD2	few	CASTRETGLASDEQFF	TGCGCCAGCACCCGGGAGACGGGACTAGCATCAGATGAGCAGTTCTTC
TRBV12-3/TRBV12-4	TRBJ2-2	NA	NA	CASPPPGRLTGELFF	TGTGCCAGCCCACCCCCAGGGCGGCTCACCGGGGAGCTGTTTTTT
TRBV12-3/TRBV12-4	TRBJ1-5	NA	NA	CASSLAMLPQHF	TGTGCCAGCAGTTTAGCGATGTTGCCCCAGCATTTT
TRBV27	TRBJ2-7	NA	few	CASSLVGHNYEQYF	TGTGCCAGCAGTTTAGTTGGACACAACTACGAGCAGTACTTC
TRBV28	TRBJ2-7	TRBD1	few	CASSTLDRGRSYEQYF	TGTGCCAGCAGTACTTTGGACAGGGGCCGCTCCTACGAGCAGTACTTC
TRBV6-1	TRBJ1-5	NA	NA	CASSGSISNQPQHF	TGTGCCAGCAGTGGTTCCATTAGCAATCAGCCCCAGCATTTT
TRBV6-1	TRBJ2-1	TRBD2	NA	CASGSGRSSYNEQFF	TGTGCCAGCGGTAGCGGGAGGAGCTCCTACAATGAGCAGTTCTTC
TRBV3-1	TRBJ2-3	TRBD2	few	CASSKHLTSGYTDTQYF	TGTGCCAGCTCCAAACACCTGACTAGCGGCTATACAGATACGCAGTATTTT
TRBV20-1	TRBJ2-7	TRBD1	few	CSARSGTGTNEQYF	TGCAGTGCCCGGAGCGGGACAGGGACGAACGAGCAGTACTTC
TRBV5-1	TRBJ2-5	TRBD2	few	CASSTTGRVPPETQYF	TGCGCCAGCAGCACTACCGGGAGGGTCCCCCCCGAGACCCAGTACTTC
TRBV9	TRBJ2-1	TRBD2	few	CASSVVPGGGTYNEQFF	TGTGCCAGCAGCGTAGTTCCGGGAGGCGGAACCTACAATGAGCAGTTCTTC
TRBV2	TRBJ2-5	TRBD2	NA	CATRLAGGTGTQYF	TGTGCCACCAGACTAGCGGGAGGGACGGGGACCCAGTACTTC
TRBV5-1	TRBJ2-1	TRBD2	NA	CASSLGLAVKINEQFF	TGCGCCAGCAGCTTGGGACTAGCGGTAAAGATAAATGAGCAGTTCTTC
TRBV15	TRBJ2-1	TRBD2	NA	CATSRERLAGEQFF	TGTGCCACCAGCAGAGAAAGACTAGCAGGGGAGCAGTTCTTC
TRBV19	TRBJ1-1	NA	NA	CASSIQGGPQIEAFF	TGTGCCAGTAGTATACAGGGAGGGCCACAGATTGAAGCTTTCTTT
TRBV11-1	TRBJ2-7	TRBD1	few	CASSHPPAGQGVSGISYEQYF	TGTGCCAGCAGTCACCCGCCCGCCGGACAGGGCGTTAGCGGTATTTCCTACGAGCAGTACTTC
TRBV20-1	TRBJ2-7	TRBD1	NA	CSAWDRGYEQYF	TGCAGTGCTTGGGACAGGGGTTACGAGCAGTACTTC
TRBV9	TRBJ2-1	TRBD1	NA	CASSVRDSPYNEQFF	TGTGCCAGCAGCGTAAGGGACAGCCCTTACAATGAGCAGTTCTTC
TRBV5-1	TRBJ2-3	NA	few	CASSSESRADTQYF	TGCGCCAGCAGCTCGGAAAGTAGAGCAGATACGCAGTATTTT
TRBV29-1	TRBJ2-7	NA	NA	CSSRDGSYEQYF	TGCAGCTCCCGGGACGGATCCTACGAGCAGTACTTC
TRBV10-3	TRBJ2-1	TRBD2	few	CAISDSGTSGNNEQFF	TGTGCCATCAGTGACTCCGGGACTAGCGGCAACAATGAGCAGTTCTTC
TRBV12-3/TRBV12-4	TRBJ1-4	NA	NA	CASSDKQATNEKLFF	TGTGCCAGCAGTGACAAACAGGCAACTAATGAAAAACTGTTTTTT
TRBV5-4	TRBJ2-5	NA	few	CASSPDLPETQYF	TGTGCCAGCAGTCCCGACTTACCGGAGACCCAGTACTTC
TRBV29-1	TRBJ2-4	NA	NA	CSVGRPIAKNIQYF	TGCAGCGTTGGGCGGCCCATAGCCAAAAACATTCAGTACTTC
TRBV12-3/TRBV12-4	TRBJ2-2	NA	NA	CASSPERAGWAGELFF	TGTGCCAGCAGTCCCGAGAGGGCAGGGTGGGCCGGGGAGCTGTTTTTT